The rows below give T cell receptor beta chains drawn from one sample of a study of T cells in Graves' hyperthyroidism and ophthalmopathy. TCRdb fed the multiplex PCR reads into MiXCR, producing one record per CDR3 protein. The sample contains more than 150,000 distinct CDR3 sequences, approximately 15% of which appear only once. The specimen sequenced was blood. The receptors come from a woman aged 50 to 60 with Graves' hyperthyroidism. Each CDR3 is given without its conserved first and last residue.

>TRBV7-9|TRBJ1-2
ASNLGNRANGYT
>TRBV28|TRBJ1-5
ASAAGGGGQPQH
>TRBV6-9|TRBJ2-1
ASSYGTNEQF
>TRBV5-1|TRBJ2-7
ASSFGHIGTYEQY
>TRBV7-3|TRBJ2-5
ASSLMGTAKETQY
>TRBV6-5|TRBJ2-2
ASSYSMETGELF
>TRBV12-3/TRBV12-4|TRBJ2-7
ASSKDWDGSYEQY
>TRBV7-3|TRBJ1-2
ASSPGMGEESYT
>TRBV27|TRBJ1-6
ASSLSTGVNSPLH
>TRBV6-1|TRBJ1-5
ASKTGGGNQPQH
>TRBV28|TRBJ2-5
ASSWGGGETQY
>TRBV11-2|TRBJ1-2
ASLGETVSGGYT
>TRBV5-1|TRBJ2-7
ASSLEQGAYEQY
>TRBV5-1|TRBJ1-2
ASSRQGADGYT
>TRBV20-1|TRBJ1-1
SARRGQTNTEAF
>TRBV5-1|TRBJ2-2
ASSPRLGPDTGELF
>TRBV29-1|TRBJ1-2
SVAPAVGYGYT